The clone carrying this T cell receptor (beta chain) has just a few counts. Its antigen is unknown. With iRepertoire HTBI primers and Arm-PCR of CDR3 regions, TCR beta libraries were built. Using its own MiXCR run on the multiplex PCR reads, TCRdb lists one record per CDR3 protein. The sample contains about 300,000 distinct CDR3 sequences, 20% to 25% of which appear only once. The data stem from a study of regulatory T cells in long-lasting Graves disease. Indicated time point: persistent/refractory GD, antithyroid drugs over 5 years with positive TRAb. The TCR library was prepared using RNA isolated from PBMCs. A peripheral blood sample, 7 to 9.5 milliliters in volume, was drawn into EDTA tubes. Study results and caveats: TRBV28, TRBJ1-2 and TRBJ2-5 emerged as the favored segments in persistent disease. The study found lower TCR diversity in persistent Graves' patients than in newly diagnosed ones.

Per the germline V gene, CDR1 is SGHRS and CDR2 is YFSETQ. Trimming stripped 0 bases from V and 10 bases from J, with 13 bases between. There are 13 residues in the CDR3. The chain links TRBV5-1 to TRBJ1-1; D gene uncertain. The clonotype was recovered from a female donor with Graves disease. This sample comprised peripheral blood mononuclear cells (PBMCs), obtained when the disease was refractory, from a patient treated with antithyroid drugs. The CDR3 spells CASSLEANGLAFF. The CDR3 bases are TGCGCCAGCAGCTTGGAAGCAAATGGGTTAGCTTTCTTT.